Below, 8 T cell receptor beta chains from the same sample are listed, as sequenced in a study of identical twins. TCRdb called the 5' RACE reads again in MiXCR, with one record for every CDR3 protein. The top ten hold roughly 0.3% of the sample, which has some 1,600,000 distinct CDR3 sequences, less than 35% seen once. The sample consisted of cord blood. The receptors here all came from a newborn girl in good health.

V gene TRBV5-1 combines with J gene TRBJ2-7, with D possibly called TRBD1 or TRBD2 (6 bases each). Germline V gene sequence: CDR1 SGHRS, CDR2 YFSETQ. This CDR3 has 14 amino acids. V lost 3 bases and J lost 3, with 13 bases in between. The CDR3 DNA reads as TGCGCCAGCAGCTGGGGGGCGACTAGCTACGAGCAGTACTTC. Its translation: CASSWGATSYEQYF. The complete variable domain, with remaining parts taken from reference TRBV5-1 and TRBJ2-7, reads KAGVTQTPRYLIKTRGQQVTLSCSPISGHRSVSWYQQTPGQGLQFLFEYFSETQRNKGNFPGRFSGRQFSNSRSEMNVSTLELGDSALYLCASSWGATSYEQYFGPGTRLTVT.

This chain joins TRBV3-1 and TRBJ1-5; the D is unclear. The CDR3 has 15 amino acids. The V gene's germline CDR1 is LGHDT and CDR2 YNNKEL (reference sequence). V lost 0 bases to trimming and J lost 5 bases, with 11 bases between them. CDR3 coding DNA: TGTGCCAGCAGCCAAGAGGTTGGGCTCCATCAGCCCCAGCATTTT. This translates into CASSQEVGLHQPQHF.

CDR3 sequence reads: CASSLGDNHQETQFF. In nucleotides, the CDR3 is TGCGCCAGCAGCTTGGGGGACAATCACCAAGAGACCCAGTTCTTC. The chain employs TRBV5-1 and TRBJ2-1; a weak D match, TRBD1 (6 bases). This CDR3 is 15 amino acids long. Germline CDR1 is SGHRS and CDR2 is YFSETQ. Trimming removed 0 bases at V and 13 bases at J, with 20 bases between.

This chain links TRBV12-3 or TRBV12-4 with TRBJ2-1; tentatively, D is TRBD2 (6 bases). The ends were cut back, 8 bases at V and 5 bases at J, with 10 bases in the middle. The CDR3 is 12 residues long. In DNA, the CDR3 is TGTGCCAGCGGGACTCAAAACAATGAGCAGTTCTTC. Translating gives CASGTQNNEQFF.

At least ten counts were recorded for this clonotype. V gene TRBV6-5 combines with J gene TRBJ1-2; a possible D gene is TRBD1 (5 bases). V was shortened by 6 bases and J by 2 bases, with 10 bases between the two germline ends. From germline, CDR1 is MNHEY and CDR2 SVGAGI. This CDR3 contains 13 residues. The DNA for the CDR3 is TGTGCCAGCAGACGAGACAGAAACTATGGCTACACCTTC. It is translated as CASRRDRNYGYTF.

The V gene is TRBV27, the J gene TRBJ1-1; D might be TRBD1 (5 bases). CDR1 and CDR2 (germline): MNHEY, SMNVEV (reference sequence). The V end lost 7 bases, the J end lost 3 bases, and 12 bases lay between the germline ends. The length of the CDR3 is 13 residues. CDR3 nucleotides: TGTGCCAGCATGGGCGGGGCGGACACTGAAGCTTTCTTT. It encodes CASMGGADTEAFF.

The chain recombines TRBV5-1 with TRBJ2-7, with D tentatively TRBD1 (5 bases). The CDR3 length is 15 residues. Germline assignment: CDR1 SGHRS and CDR2 YFSETQ. The V and J ends lost 4 bases and 1 base respectively, with 15 bases between them. The CDR3 coding sequence is TGCGCCAGCAGCCTGGCGCCAGGGTTTTCCTACGAGCAGTACTTC. Amino acid sequence: CASSLAPGFSYEQYF.

This clonotype was observed a handful of times. This chain joins TRBV27 and TRBJ2-7; 8 bases are a match to TRBD1. Trimming at V came to 3 bases and at J to 4 bases, leaving 17 bases not matched to a gene. Looked up from germline, CDR1 is MNHEY and CDR2 is SMNVEV (reference sequence). The CDR3 is made up of 18 amino acids. The CDR3 region is CASSFGRGPLGWEYEQYF. The CDR3, as DNA: TGTGCCAGCAGTTTTGGCAGGGGGCCCTTAGGATGGGAATACGAGCAGTACTTC.